Given below is one T cell receptor (beta chain) in context. The record originates from a study of shared clonotypes between healthy human individuals. The wider study: The study used three CD4 naive, three CD4 memory, two CD8 naive and one CD8 memory plate per donor.

The authors split each subset's genomic DNA evenly across several immunoSEQ plates. Repertoires were generated with immunoSEQ multiplex PCR, while TCRdb's copy carries only in-frame clones and drops some. Of over a million clones in the sample, about 96% were seen once. The source material was naive CD4+ T cells sorted from blood. Noted subset: CD45RA+ positively selected. This clonotype originated in a man in his thirties or forties in good health.

Here the CDR3 reads CASSQTRGQLNTEAFF. Written as DNA, the CDR3 is TGTGCCAGCAGTCAAACCCGGGGACAGCTGAACACTGAAGCTTTCTTT. The rearrangement uses TRBV5-8 and TRBJ1-1; 7 bases line up with TRBD1. CDR1 is SGHTS, CDR2 YDEGEE, per germline. The CDR3 runs to 16 residues. Trimming took 5 bases from V and 0 from J; bases not matched to a gene: 10.